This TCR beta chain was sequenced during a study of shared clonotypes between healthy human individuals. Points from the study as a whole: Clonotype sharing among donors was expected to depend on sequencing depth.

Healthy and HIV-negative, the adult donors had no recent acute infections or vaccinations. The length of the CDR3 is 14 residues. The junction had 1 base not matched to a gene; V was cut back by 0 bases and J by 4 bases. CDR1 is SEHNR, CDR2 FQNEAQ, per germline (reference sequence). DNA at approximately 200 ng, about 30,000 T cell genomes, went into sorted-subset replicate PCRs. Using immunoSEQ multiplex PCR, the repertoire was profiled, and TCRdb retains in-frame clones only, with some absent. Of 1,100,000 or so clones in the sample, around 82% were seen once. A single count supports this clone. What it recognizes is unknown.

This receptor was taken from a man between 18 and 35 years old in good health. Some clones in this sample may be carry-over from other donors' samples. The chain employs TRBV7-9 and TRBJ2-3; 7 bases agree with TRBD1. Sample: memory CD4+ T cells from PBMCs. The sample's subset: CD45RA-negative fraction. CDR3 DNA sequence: TGTGCCAGCAGCTTAGCCCAGGGGGCAGATACGCAGTATTTT. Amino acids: CASSLAQGADTQYF. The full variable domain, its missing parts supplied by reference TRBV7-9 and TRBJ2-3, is DTGVSQNPRHKITKRGQNVTFRCDPISEHNRLYWYRQTLGQGPEFLTYFQNEAQLEKSRLLSDRFSAERPKGSFSTLEIQRTEQGDSAMYLCASSLAQGADTQYFGPGTRLTVL.